These T cell receptor beta chains were read from a single sample in a study of identical twins. Each CDR3 protein gets one entry after TCRdb re-called the 5' RACE reads with MiXCR. The sample carries around 280,000 distinct CDR3 sequences, 8% to 9% recorded once. This same sample was also taken into another study, of yellow fever vaccine responses in identical twins.

The source material was memory (CD45RO+) T cells sorted from blood. These receptors were taken from a woman under 30 in good health. Each CDR3 is given with its conserved first and last residue. Each record gives: CDR3 DNA, CDR3 protein, J gene, clone size, D gene, V gene. A D gene is named only where the DNA matches it firmly. Clone size is shown for a subset of rows, as once, few, many or a class of expanded clone.

CDR3nt: TGTGCCAGCAGCTTAGCGACCGGGACAGTAGGCTACAATGAGCAGTTCTTC
CDR3aa: CASSLATGTVGYNEQFF
j_gene: TRBJ2-1
abundance: -
d_gene: TRBD1
v_gene: TRBV7-6

CDR3nt: TGTGCCATCACCTCGGACCCGAGGGCCAATGAGCAGTTCTTC
CDR3aa: CAITSDPRANEQFF
j_gene: TRBJ2-1
abundance: -
d_gene: -
v_gene: TRBV10-3

CDR3nt: TGCAGTGCCCCAAATAGCGGGAGGGACGGTGAGCAGTTCTTC
CDR3aa: CSAPNSGRDGEQFF
j_gene: TRBJ2-1
abundance: -
d_gene: TRBD2
v_gene: TRBV20-1

CDR3nt: TGTGCCAGCAGCTTAGCCAGCAAGGCAGATACGCAGTATTTT
CDR3aa: CASSLASKADTQYF
j_gene: TRBJ2-3
abundance: many
d_gene: -
v_gene: TRBV7-6

CDR3nt: TGTGCCAGCAGTGAGGACGACCGAGCCACAGATACGCAGTATTTT
CDR3aa: CASSEDDRATDTQYF
j_gene: TRBJ2-3
abundance: many
d_gene: -
v_gene: TRBV6-4

CDR3nt: TGCGCCAGCAGCGGGAATCAGCCCCAGCATTTT
CDR3aa: CASSGNQPQHF
j_gene: TRBJ1-5
abundance: -
d_gene: -
v_gene: TRBV5-1

CDR3nt: TGTGCCAGCAGTGCGACAGGGGGCTCTGAAGCTTTCTTT
CDR3aa: CASSATGGSEAFF
j_gene: TRBJ1-1
abundance: many
d_gene: TRBD1
v_gene: TRBV6-1

CDR3nt: TGTGCCAGCAGCTTCGCGGCCGATGAAGCTTTCTTT
CDR3aa: CASSFAADEAFF
j_gene: TRBJ1-1
abundance: -
d_gene: -
v_gene: TRBV7-9

CDR3nt: TGTGCCAGCAGCGTATCCGGCGGTCCAGATACGCAGTATTTT
CDR3aa: CASSVSGGPDTQYF
j_gene: TRBJ2-3
abundance: -
d_gene: -
v_gene: TRBV9

CDR3nt: TGTGCCAGCAGAGGGCCAAGCATTACTAACTATGGCTACACCTTC
CDR3aa: CASRGPSITNYGYTF
j_gene: TRBJ1-2
abundance: many
d_gene: -
v_gene: TRBV28

CDR3nt: TGCAGTGCTAGCTCCAGTACCAAACAGGGTACGCAGTATTTT
CDR3aa: CSASSSTKQGTQYF
j_gene: TRBJ2-3
abundance: -
d_gene: -
v_gene: TRBV20-1

CDR3nt: TGCGCCAGCAGCCATACAGGGGTTGGGCCCCAGCATTTT
CDR3aa: CASSHTGVGPQHF
j_gene: TRBJ1-5
abundance: many
d_gene: TRBD1
v_gene: TRBV4-1

CDR3nt: TGTGCCAGCAGCTTAGGAGGGAGGCGTGGCTACACCTTC
CDR3aa: CASSLGGRRGYTF
j_gene: TRBJ1-2
abundance: many
d_gene: -
v_gene: TRBV11-2

CDR3nt: TGTGCCACCAGCAGAGATCGGTTAACTTCAGGTTCGAGTGGCTACACCTTC
CDR3aa: CATSRDRLTSGSSGYTF
j_gene: TRBJ1-2
abundance: many
d_gene: -
v_gene: TRBV15

CDR3nt: TGCAGCGTTCAGGGTCGGGATAAGGCCAATGAGCAGTTCTTC
CDR3aa: CSVQGRDKANEQFF
j_gene: TRBJ2-1
abundance: many
d_gene: -
v_gene: TRBV29-1

CDR3nt: TGTGCCAGCAGCCGCGACAGGGTACTTGGAAACACCATATATTTT
CDR3aa: CASSRDRVLGNTIYF
j_gene: TRBJ1-3
abundance: -
d_gene: TRBD1
v_gene: TRBV6-1

CDR3nt: TGTGCCAGCAGTGAAGCCGAACAGGGTGGGGCTTTCTTT
CDR3aa: CASSEAEQGGAFF
j_gene: TRBJ1-1
abundance: many
d_gene: -
v_gene: TRBV6-1

CDR3nt: TGTGCCAGCAGCTGGGGACTAGCGGGCTACGAGCAGTACTTC
CDR3aa: CASSWGLAGYEQYF
j_gene: TRBJ2-7
abundance: -
d_gene: TRBD2
v_gene: TRBV11-2

CDR3nt: TGTGCCAGTAGCGTATTCCACCCCAAGGGCGGTTTTGATCAGCCCCAGCATTTT
CDR3aa: CASSVFHPKGGFDQPQHF
j_gene: TRBJ1-5
abundance: few
d_gene: -
v_gene: TRBV19

CDR3nt: TGTGCCAGCAGTTTTACAGGACAAGAGACCCAGTACTTC
CDR3aa: CASSFTGQETQYF
j_gene: TRBJ2-5
abundance: few
d_gene: -
v_gene: TRBV12-3/TRBV12-4

CDR3nt: TGTGCCAGCAGGAGGACAGGGACGGGCAACACTGAAGCTTTCTTT
CDR3aa: CASRRTGTGNTEAFF
j_gene: TRBJ1-1
abundance: many
d_gene: TRBD1
v_gene: TRBV28

CDR3nt: TGTGCCAGCAGCCGGACAGGACAGGGTACGGATTCACCCCTCCACTTT
CDR3aa: CASSRTGQGTDSPLHF
j_gene: TRBJ1-6
abundance: many
d_gene: TRBD1
v_gene: TRBV4-2

CDR3nt: TGTGCCAGCAGTTTAAGTTTTGGCGTATCTAGCACAGATACGCAGTATTTT
CDR3aa: CASSLSFGVSSTDTQYF
j_gene: TRBJ2-3
abundance: few
d_gene: -
v_gene: TRBV27

CDR3nt: TGTGCCAGCAAAGTCTACAATGAGCAGTTCTTC
CDR3aa: CASKVYNEQFF
j_gene: TRBJ2-1
abundance: -
d_gene: -
v_gene: TRBV28

CDR3nt: TGCGCCAGCATCGGAGACACCGGGGAGCTGTTTTTT
CDR3aa: CASIGDTGELFF
j_gene: TRBJ2-2
abundance: many
d_gene: -
v_gene: TRBV5-1

CDR3nt: TGTGCCAGCAGCCCGAGGGAAGTCTCCTACAATGAGCAGTTCTTC
CDR3aa: CASSPREVSYNEQFF
j_gene: TRBJ2-1
abundance: -
d_gene: -
v_gene: TRBV13

CDR3nt: TGCAGTGCCTCGATTCCGAACACTGAAGCTTTCTTT
CDR3aa: CSASIPNTEAFF
j_gene: TRBJ1-1
abundance: few
d_gene: -
v_gene: TRBV20-1

CDR3nt: TGTGCCAGCAGTCCTACATCATCCCCCCCCTACGAGCAGTACTTC
CDR3aa: CASSPTSSPPYEQYF
j_gene: TRBJ2-7
abundance: -
d_gene: -
v_gene: TRBV6-1

CDR3nt: TGTGCCAGCAGTGACCCTGAGAAGCGGCCTTACAATGAGCAGTTCTTC
CDR3aa: CASSDPEKRPYNEQFF
j_gene: TRBJ2-1
abundance: many
d_gene: -
v_gene: TRBV25-1

CDR3nt: TGTGCCAGCAGCTCCCCGGGATACCTTCAGTACTTC
CDR3aa: CASSSPGYLQYF
j_gene: TRBJ2-4
abundance: few
d_gene: -
v_gene: TRBV3-1

CDR3nt: TGCGCCAGCAGCCAAGTCTTCAGCGGGACCTACAATGAGCAGTTCTTC
CDR3aa: CASSQVFSGTYNEQFF
j_gene: TRBJ2-1
abundance: many
d_gene: TRBD2
v_gene: TRBV4-1

CDR3nt: TGTGCCAGCTCACCGGCCTCCTACTATGGCTACACCTTC
CDR3aa: CASSPASYYGYTF
j_gene: TRBJ1-2
abundance: -
d_gene: -
v_gene: TRBV18

CDR3nt: TGTGCCAGCAGTTTATCCCGGGCCCCAACGAATGAGCAGTTCTTC
CDR3aa: CASSLSRAPTNEQFF
j_gene: TRBJ2-1
abundance: few
d_gene: -
v_gene: TRBV27

CDR3nt: TGCAGCGTTGTGGTGGGAAGTTCGAACACCGGGGAGCTGTTTTTT
CDR3aa: CSVVVGSSNTGELFF
j_gene: TRBJ2-2
abundance: few
d_gene: -
v_gene: TRBV29-1

CDR3nt: TGTGCCAGCAGTGAAGCGCGAAATGAGCAGTTCTTC
CDR3aa: CASSEARNEQFF
j_gene: TRBJ2-1
abundance: -
d_gene: -
v_gene: TRBV2

CDR3nt: TGTGCCAGCAGTTTATTAGGGGGATCAGAAGCTTTCTTT
CDR3aa: CASSLLGGSEAFF
j_gene: TRBJ1-1
abundance: many
d_gene: -
v_gene: TRBV28

CDR3nt: TGTGCCAGTAATACACAGGGGTCTGACACCGGGGAGCTGTTTTTT
CDR3aa: CASNTQGSDTGELFF
j_gene: TRBJ2-2
abundance: -
d_gene: TRBD1
v_gene: TRBV19

CDR3nt: TGTGCCATCAGTGAGTCGCCGGGGGGCAATCAGCCCCAGCATTTT
CDR3aa: CAISESPGGNQPQHF
j_gene: TRBJ1-5
abundance: many
d_gene: -
v_gene: TRBV10-3

CDR3nt: TGCAGTGCTAGAGACCCAGAGGGTGAAAAACTGTTTTTT
CDR3aa: CSARDPEGEKLFF
j_gene: TRBJ1-4
abundance: -
d_gene: -
v_gene: TRBV20-1

CDR3nt: TGTGCCAGCAGTACCTCCGGGACGGTCTCCTACGAGCAGTACTTC
CDR3aa: CASSTSGTVSYEQYF
j_gene: TRBJ2-7
abundance: -
d_gene: -
v_gene: TRBV27

CDR3nt: TGTGCCAGCAGCTTCACTAGAGGCACAGATACGCAGTATTTT
CDR3aa: CASSFTRGTDTQYF
j_gene: TRBJ2-3
abundance: -
d_gene: -
v_gene: TRBV7-8

CDR3nt: TGTGCCAGCAGTTTCGGCCAGGGGTGGGGTTCACCCCTCCACTTT
CDR3aa: CASSFGQGWGSPLHF
j_gene: TRBJ1-6
abundance: few
d_gene: -
v_gene: TRBV28

CDR3nt: TGCAGTGCTAAAAGACAGGGCGCTTTGAACACTGAAGCTTTCTTT
CDR3aa: CSAKRQGALNTEAFF
j_gene: TRBJ1-1
abundance: few
d_gene: TRBD1
v_gene: TRBV20-1

CDR3nt: TGCGCCAGCAGCCTGGCCACGGGGACTACTACCGGGCAGTACTTC
CDR3aa: CASSLATGTTTGQYF
j_gene: TRBJ2-7
abundance: many
d_gene: TRBD2
v_gene: TRBV5-1